The following is a T cell receptor (beta chain) sequence with its context. TCRdb's copy holds only in-frame clones and misses some; the assay was immunoSEQ multiplex PCR. The table includes 130,000 or so clones, 75% to 95% detected once. The germline V gene encodes CDR1 WSHSY and CDR2 SAAADI. CDR3 length equals 13 residues. The V end was cut by 6 bases, the J end by 3 bases, with 11 bases between. The data were obtained in a study of T cell responses to AZD1222 COVID-19 vaccine. The chain is built from TRBV10-2 and TRBJ1-2, with D perhaps TRBD1 (6 bases). The TCR sequence derives from an adult who received the AZD1222 COVID-19 vaccine. Source: peripheral blood, taken 28 days after the second AZD1222 dose. DNA of the CDR3: TGCGCCAGCAGAGAGGACAGCTACTATGGCTACACCTTC. This gives the protein CASREDSYYGYTF.